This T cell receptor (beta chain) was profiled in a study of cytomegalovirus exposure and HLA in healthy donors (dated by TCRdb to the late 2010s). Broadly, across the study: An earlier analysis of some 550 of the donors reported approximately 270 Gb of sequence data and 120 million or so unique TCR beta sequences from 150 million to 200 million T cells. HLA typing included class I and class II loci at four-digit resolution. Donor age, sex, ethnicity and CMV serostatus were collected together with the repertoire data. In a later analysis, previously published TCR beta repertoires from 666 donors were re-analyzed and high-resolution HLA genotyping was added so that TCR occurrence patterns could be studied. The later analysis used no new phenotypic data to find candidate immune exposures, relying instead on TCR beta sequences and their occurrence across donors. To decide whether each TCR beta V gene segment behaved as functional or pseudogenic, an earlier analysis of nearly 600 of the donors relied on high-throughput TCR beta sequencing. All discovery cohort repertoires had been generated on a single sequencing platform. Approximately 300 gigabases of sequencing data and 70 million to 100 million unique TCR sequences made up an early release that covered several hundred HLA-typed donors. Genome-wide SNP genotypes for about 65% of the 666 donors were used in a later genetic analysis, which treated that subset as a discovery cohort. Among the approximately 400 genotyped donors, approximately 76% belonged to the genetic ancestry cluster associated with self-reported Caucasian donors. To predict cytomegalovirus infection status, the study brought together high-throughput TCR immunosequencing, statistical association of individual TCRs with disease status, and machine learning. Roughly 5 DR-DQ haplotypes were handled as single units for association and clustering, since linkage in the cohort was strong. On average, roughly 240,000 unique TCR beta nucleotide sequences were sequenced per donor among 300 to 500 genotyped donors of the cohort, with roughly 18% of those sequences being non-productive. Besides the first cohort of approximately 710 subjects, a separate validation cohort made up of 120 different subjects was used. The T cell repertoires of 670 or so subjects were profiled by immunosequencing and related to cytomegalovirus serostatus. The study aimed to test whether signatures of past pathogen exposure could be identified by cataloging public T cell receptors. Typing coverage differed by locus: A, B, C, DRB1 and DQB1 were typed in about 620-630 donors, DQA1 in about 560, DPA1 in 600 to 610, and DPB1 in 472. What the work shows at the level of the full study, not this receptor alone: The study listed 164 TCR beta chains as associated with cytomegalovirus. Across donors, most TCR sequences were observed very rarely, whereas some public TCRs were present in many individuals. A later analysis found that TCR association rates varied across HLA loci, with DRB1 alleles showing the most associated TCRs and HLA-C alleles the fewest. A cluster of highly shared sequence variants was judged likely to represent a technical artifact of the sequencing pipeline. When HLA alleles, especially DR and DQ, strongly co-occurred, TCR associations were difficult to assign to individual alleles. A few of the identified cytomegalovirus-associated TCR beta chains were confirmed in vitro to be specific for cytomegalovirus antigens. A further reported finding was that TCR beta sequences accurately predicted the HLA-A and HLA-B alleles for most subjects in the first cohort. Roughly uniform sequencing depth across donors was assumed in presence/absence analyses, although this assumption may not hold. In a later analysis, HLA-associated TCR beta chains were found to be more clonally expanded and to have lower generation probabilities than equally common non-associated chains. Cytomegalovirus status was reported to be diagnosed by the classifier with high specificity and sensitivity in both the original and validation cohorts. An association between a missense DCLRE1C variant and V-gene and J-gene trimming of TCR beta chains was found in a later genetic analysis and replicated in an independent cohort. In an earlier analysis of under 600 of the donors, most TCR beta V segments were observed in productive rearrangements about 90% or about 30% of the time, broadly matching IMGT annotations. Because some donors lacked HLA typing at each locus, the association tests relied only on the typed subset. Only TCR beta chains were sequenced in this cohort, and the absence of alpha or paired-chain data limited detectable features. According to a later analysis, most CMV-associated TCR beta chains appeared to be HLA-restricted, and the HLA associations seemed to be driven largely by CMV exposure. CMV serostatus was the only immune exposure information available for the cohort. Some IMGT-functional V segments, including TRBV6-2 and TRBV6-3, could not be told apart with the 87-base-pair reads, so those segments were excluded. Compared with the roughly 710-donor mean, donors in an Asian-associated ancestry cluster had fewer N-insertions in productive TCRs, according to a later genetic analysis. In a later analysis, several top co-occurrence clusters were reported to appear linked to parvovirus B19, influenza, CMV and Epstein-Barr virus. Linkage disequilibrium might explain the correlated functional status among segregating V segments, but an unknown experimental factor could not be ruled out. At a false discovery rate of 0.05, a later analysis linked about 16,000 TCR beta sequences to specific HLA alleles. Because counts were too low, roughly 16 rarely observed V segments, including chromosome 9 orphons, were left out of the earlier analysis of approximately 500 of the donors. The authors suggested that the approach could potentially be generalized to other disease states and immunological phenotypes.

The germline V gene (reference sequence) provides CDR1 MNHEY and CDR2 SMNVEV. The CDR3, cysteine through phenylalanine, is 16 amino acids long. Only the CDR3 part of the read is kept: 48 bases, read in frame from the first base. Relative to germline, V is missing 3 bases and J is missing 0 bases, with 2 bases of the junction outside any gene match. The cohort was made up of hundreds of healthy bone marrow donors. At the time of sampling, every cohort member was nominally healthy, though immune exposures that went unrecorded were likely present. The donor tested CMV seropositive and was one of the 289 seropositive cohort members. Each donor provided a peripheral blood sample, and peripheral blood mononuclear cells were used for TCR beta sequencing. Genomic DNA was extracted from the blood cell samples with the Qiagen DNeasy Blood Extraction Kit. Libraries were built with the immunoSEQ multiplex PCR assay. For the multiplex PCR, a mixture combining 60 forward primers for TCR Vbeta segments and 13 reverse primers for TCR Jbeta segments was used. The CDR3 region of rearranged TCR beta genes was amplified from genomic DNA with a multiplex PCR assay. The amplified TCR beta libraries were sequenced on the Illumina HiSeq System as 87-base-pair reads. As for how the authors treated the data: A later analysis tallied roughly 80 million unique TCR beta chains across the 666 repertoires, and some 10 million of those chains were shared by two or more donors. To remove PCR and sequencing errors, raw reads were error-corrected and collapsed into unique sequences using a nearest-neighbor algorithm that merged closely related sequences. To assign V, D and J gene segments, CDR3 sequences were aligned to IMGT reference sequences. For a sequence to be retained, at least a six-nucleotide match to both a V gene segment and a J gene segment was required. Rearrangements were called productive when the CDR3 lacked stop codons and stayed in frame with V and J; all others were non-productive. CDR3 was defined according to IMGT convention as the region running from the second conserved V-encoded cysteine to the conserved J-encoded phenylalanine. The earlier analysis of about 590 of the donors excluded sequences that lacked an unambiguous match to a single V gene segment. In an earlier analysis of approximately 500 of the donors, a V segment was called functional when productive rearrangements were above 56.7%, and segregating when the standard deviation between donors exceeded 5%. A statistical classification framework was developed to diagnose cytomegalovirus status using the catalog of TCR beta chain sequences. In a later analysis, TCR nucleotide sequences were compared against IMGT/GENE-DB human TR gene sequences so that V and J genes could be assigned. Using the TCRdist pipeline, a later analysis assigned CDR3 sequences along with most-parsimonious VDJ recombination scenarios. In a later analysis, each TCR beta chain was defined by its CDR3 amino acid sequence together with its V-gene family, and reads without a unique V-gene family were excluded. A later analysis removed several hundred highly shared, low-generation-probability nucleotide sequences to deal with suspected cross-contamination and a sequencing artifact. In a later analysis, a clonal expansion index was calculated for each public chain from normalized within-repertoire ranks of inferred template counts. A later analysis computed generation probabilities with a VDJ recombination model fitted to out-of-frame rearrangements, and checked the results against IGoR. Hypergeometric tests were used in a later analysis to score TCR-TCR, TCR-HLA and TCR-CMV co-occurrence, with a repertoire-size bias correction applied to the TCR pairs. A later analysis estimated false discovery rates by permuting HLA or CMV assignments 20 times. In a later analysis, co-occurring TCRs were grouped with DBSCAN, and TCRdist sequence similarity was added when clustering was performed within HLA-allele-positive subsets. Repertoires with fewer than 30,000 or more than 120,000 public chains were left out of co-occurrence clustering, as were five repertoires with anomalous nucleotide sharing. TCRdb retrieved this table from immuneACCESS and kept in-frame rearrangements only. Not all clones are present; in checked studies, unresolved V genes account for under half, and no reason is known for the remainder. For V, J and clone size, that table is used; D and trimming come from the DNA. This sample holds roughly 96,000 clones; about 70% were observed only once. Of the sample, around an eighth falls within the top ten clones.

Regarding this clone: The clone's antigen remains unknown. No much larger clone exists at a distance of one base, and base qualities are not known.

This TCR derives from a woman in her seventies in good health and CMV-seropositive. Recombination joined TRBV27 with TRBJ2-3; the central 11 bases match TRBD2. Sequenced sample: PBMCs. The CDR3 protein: CASSLLAGGSTDTQYF. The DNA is TGTGCCAGCAGTTTGCTAGCGGGGGGCAGCACAGATACGCAGTATTTT.